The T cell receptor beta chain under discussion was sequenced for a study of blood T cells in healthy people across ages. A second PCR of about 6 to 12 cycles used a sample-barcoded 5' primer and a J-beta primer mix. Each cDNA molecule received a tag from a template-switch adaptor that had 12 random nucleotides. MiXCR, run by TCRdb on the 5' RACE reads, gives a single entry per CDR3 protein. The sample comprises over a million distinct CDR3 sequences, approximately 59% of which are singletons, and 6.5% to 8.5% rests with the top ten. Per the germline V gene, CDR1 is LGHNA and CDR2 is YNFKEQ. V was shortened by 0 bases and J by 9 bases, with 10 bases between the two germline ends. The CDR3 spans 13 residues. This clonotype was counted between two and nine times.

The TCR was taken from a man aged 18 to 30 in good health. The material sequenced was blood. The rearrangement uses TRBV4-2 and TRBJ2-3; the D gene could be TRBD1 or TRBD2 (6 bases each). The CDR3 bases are TGTGCCAGCAGCCAAGAATGGGGGGCCACGCAGTATTTT. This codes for CASSQEWGATQYF.